Shown below are 27 T cell receptor beta chains from a single sample sequenced in a study of T cell responses to AZD1222 COVID-19 vaccine. The method was immunoSEQ multiplex PCR; TCRdb's version includes in-frame clones alone and lacks a portion of them. The data show around 53,000 clones, 80% to 90% seen once. The input for sequencing was peripheral blood, taken 28 days after the second AZD1222 dose. All receptors derive from an adult who received the AZD1222 COVID-19 vaccine.

The chain recombines TRBV29-1 with TRBJ2-3; no firm D call. Between the trimmed V and J ends, which lost 2 bases and 2 bases, there was a span of 11 bases. Germline assignment: CDR1 SQVTM and CDR2 ANQGSEA. The CDR3 is 14 amino acids. This CDR3 is CSVERNSNTDTQYF. CDR3 DNA sequence: TGCAGCGTTGAAAGGAACAGCAACACAGATACGCAGTATTTT.

This chain uses TRBV9 with TRBJ1-3; D not certain. Trimming shortened V by 3 bases and J by 0 bases, and 10 bases separated the two germline ends. CDR3 length: 15 amino acids. The germline V gene has CDR1 SGDLS and CDR2 YYNGEE. The CDR3 DNA reads as TGTGCCAGCAGCGCACCCTTGGGCTCTGGAAACACCATATATTTT. Translation: CASSAPLGSGNTIYF.

The rearrangement links TRBV7-2 to TRBJ1-4, with unresolved D. Trimming stripped 3 bases from V and 0 bases from J, with 14 bases between. CDR1 SGHTA and CDR2 FQGNSA come from the germline V gene. This CDR3 is built from 17 residues. The chain's CDR3 is CASSFKVVPPTNEKLFF. CDR3 nucleotides: TGTGCCAGCAGCTTTAAAGTGGTGCCCCCAACTAATGAAAAACTGTTTTTT.

In its sample, this clone was seen once. The chain has TRBV7-2 and TRBJ2-5; D is perhaps TRBD1 (6 bases). The ends were cut back, 1 base at V and 1 base at J, with 13 bases in the middle. The CDR3 is 16 amino acids. Germline V lookup: CDR1 SGHTA, CDR2 FQGNSA. The CDR3 coding sequence is TGTGCCAGCAGCTTAGGCTCAGGGGCCATCCAAGAGACCCAGTACTTC. Encoded protein: CASSLGSGAIQETQYF.

The chain is built from TRBV3-1 (or the pseudogene TRBV3-2) and TRBJ2-5; a weak D match, TRBD1 (6 bases). The CDR3 covers 12 residues. Trimming cost V 3 bases and J 5 bases, with 7 bases left between them. Germline V gives CDR1 LGHDT, CDR2 YNNKEL (reference sequence). CDR3 sequence: CASSHTGETQYF. The CDR3 coding sequence is TGTGCCAGCAGCCACACAGGGGAGACCCAGTACTTC.

About this clone: The sample has other DNA sequences that encode this CDR3 too. The chain links TRBV6-5 to TRBJ1-1, with no clear D. CDR3 length: 13 amino acids. Per the germline V gene, CDR1 is MNHEY and CDR2 is SVGAGI. Trimming took 2 bases from V and 0 from J, leaving 4 bases between them. This CDR3 reads CASSYSLNTEAFF. CDR3 sequence (DNA): TGTGCCAGCAGTTACAGTTTGAACACTGAAGCTTTCTTT.

J is TRBJ2-7 and V is TRBV7-9, with 10 bases fitting TRBD2. After removal of 1 base from V and 2 bases from J, the junction contained 2 bases not matched to a gene. The germline gives CDR1 SEHNR, CDR2 FQNEAQ (reference sequence). This CDR3 region has 15 residues. CDR3 in DNA: TGTGCCAGCAGCTTAGTCAGCGGGAGGGCCTACGAGCAGTACTTC. It yields the protein CASSLVSGRAYEQYF. The full variable domain, completed using reference TRBV7-9 and TRBJ2-7, is DTGVSQNPRHKITKRGQNVTFRCDPISEHNRLYWYRQTLGQGPEFLTYFQNEAQLEKSRLLSDRFSAERPKGSFSTLEIQRTEQGDSAMYLCASSLVSGRAYEQYFGPGTRLTVT.

The chain's CDR3 is CASSLGTSGSREQFF. CDR3 nucleotides: TGTGCCAGCAGCTTAGGGACTAGCGGGAGTCGTGAGCAGTTCTTC. The chain uses TRBV11-3 and TRBJ2-1; TRBD2 matches at 13 bases. The CDR3 has 15 residues. Germline loops: CDR1 SGHNT, CDR2 YENEEA. With 1 base clipped from V and 9 bases from J, the junction kept 3 bases outside the gene matches.

CDR3 protein: CASSPEWGSYSNQPQHF. The CDR3, as DNA: TGTGCCAGCAGCCCAGAATGGGGATCCTATAGCAATCAGCCCCAGCATTTT. The chain uses TRBV28 and TRBJ1-5, with D unclear. The V gene lost 6 bases and the J gene lost 0 bases, with 18 bases spanning the gap. The CDR3 consists of 17 residues. From germline, CDR1 is MDHEN and CDR2 SYDVKM.

The chain recombines TRBV7-7 with TRBJ2-1; D possibly corresponds to TRBD2 (6 bases). The V gene lost 5 bases and the J gene lost 8 bases, with 13 bases spanning the gap. Germline V CDR1 and CDR2: SSHAT, FNYEAQ (reference sequence). The length of the CDR3 is 13 residues. CDR3 DNA sequence: TGTGCCAGCAGCCCGGACTTAGCGGATGAGCAGTTCTTC. It encodes CASSPDLADEQFF.

In regard to this clone: The junction departs from the called germline gene at one end, perhaps through a read error. The chain is built from TRBV10-3 and TRBJ2-3; tentative D call: TRBD1 (5 bases). Germline assignment: CDR1 ENHRY and CDR2 SYGVKD. CDR3 length: 12 residues. The CDR3 nucleotides are TGTGCCATCTTAACGGACACAGAAACGCAGTATTTT. Translated: CAILTDTETQYF.

V is TRBV7-3 and J is TRBJ2-6, with D hard to call. The CDR3 runs 15 residues. Germline V lookup: CDR1 SGHTA, CDR2 FQGTGA. Trimming left V 5 bases short and J 0 bases short, with 8 bases between. The CDR3 loop reads CASSAQSSGANVLTF. The DNA of the CDR3 is TGTGCCAGCAGCGCCCAGAGCTCTGGGGCCAACGTCCTGACTTTC.

The rearrangement joins TRBV18 to TRBJ2-1; TRBD1 aligns across 8 bases. V gave up 0 bases and J gave up 3 bases; unmatched junction bases: 1. The CDR3 consists of 15 residues. CDR1 is KGHSH, CDR2 LQKENI, per germline. This CDR3 is CASSPPGQVYNEQFF. The CDR3 nucleotides read TGTGCCAGCTCACCACCGGGACAGGTCTACAATGAGCAGTTCTTC.

The chain combines TRBV21-1 with TRBJ2-1; the table assigns TRBD2, which was not confirmed against the DNA. TRBV21-1 is a pseudogene. The CDR3 totals 16 residues. The CDR3, as DNA: TGTGCCAGCAGCAAACCCCGACTAGCGGTGGGGAATGAGCAGTTCTTC. Protein product: CASSKPRLAVGNEQFF.

This chain uses TRBV5-8 with TRBJ2-1, with 9 bases that match TRBD2. This CDR3 spans 15 amino acids. With 0 bases clipped from V and 10 bases from J, the junction kept 8 bases outside the gene matches. Germline lookup yields CDR1 SGHTS and CDR2 YDEGEE. DNA of the CDR3: TGTGCCAGCAGCTTGGGGTTGACTAGCGGATTGGAGCAGTTCTTC. The encoded protein is CASSLGLTSGLEQFF. Looking up the rest from reference TRBV5-8 and TRBJ2-1 gives the full variable domain: EAGVTQSPTHLIKTRGQQATLRCSPISGHTSVYWYQQALGLGLQFLLWYDEGEERNRGNFPPRFSGRQFPNYSSELNVNALELEDSALYLCASSLGLTSGLEQFFGPGTRLTVL.

The count of this clone is one. The rearrangement uses TRBV28 and TRBJ1-5; 8 bases match TRBD1. J gave up 7 bases and V 7 bases, and 12 bases lay outside the gene matches. Per germline, CDR1 MDHEN and CDR2 SYDVKM. The CDR3 has 15 amino acids. In DNA form, the CDR3 reads TGTGCCAGCACCTCATGGACAGGGCGTGGGCAGCCCCAGCATTTT. Translating it yields CASTSWTGRGQPQHF.

The chain couples TRBV4-3 to TRBJ2-7, with TRBD2 identical over 11 bases. V trimming: 5 bases; J trimming: 3 bases; junction bases outside the gene matches: 6. The CDR3 runs 15 residues. Germline-derived CDR1 and CDR2 are LGHNA and YSLEER. CDR3 in amino acids: CASSTGLAEHYEQYF. DNA of the CDR3: TGCGCCAGCAGCACGGGACTAGCGGAACACTACGAGCAGTACTTC.

The chain links TRBV2 to TRBJ2-3; D is unresolved. Germline V gene sequence: CDR1 SNHLY, CDR2 FYNNEI. Trimming removed 0 bases at V and 6 bases at J, with 19 bases between. CDR3 length: 17 residues. The CDR3 is CASSEALVIPLGDTQYF. CDR3 DNA: TGTGCCAGCAGTGAAGCGCTTGTCATTCCCCTAGGGGATACGCAGTATTTT.

The table lists this clone with a count of one. The V gene is TRBV12-3 or TRBV12-4, the J gene TRBJ2-7; TRBD1 is a possible D gene (5 bases). The CDR3 runs to 13 residues. V was pared by 6 bases and J by 4 bases, with 13 bases between. The CDR3 nucleotides are TGTGCCAGCAGATTTCAGGGCGGATACGAGCAGTACTTC. This gives the protein CASRFQGGYEQYF.

This clone showed up just a few times. This sequence joins TRBV10-1 and TRBJ2-3; maybe TRBD2 (5 bases). The CDR3 loop spans 10 amino acids. The germline V gene encodes CDR1 WNHNN and CDR2 SYGVQD (reference sequence). V was clipped by 7 bases and J by 11 bases, with 10 bases between them. The CDR3 reads CASTGYGQYF. CDR3 coding DNA: TGCGCCAGCACGGGGTACGGGCAGTATTTT.

This chain links TRBV7-6 with TRBJ2-3; D possibly corresponds to TRBD2 (7 bases). The CDR3 runs 15 residues. Germline V lookup: CDR1 SGHVS, CDR2 FNYEAQ. The V end lost 4 bases, the J end lost 4 bases, and 15 bases lay between the germline ends. The CDR3 nucleotides read TGTGCCAGCAGCTCGAGGGGGAGGGTAGCAGATACGCAGTATTTT. Translated: CASSSRGRVADTQYF.

This clone was seen just once. The chain recombines TRBV7-6 with TRBJ1-5, with D perhaps matching TRBD1 (6 bases). Germline V gene data show CDR1 as SGHVS and CDR2 as FNYEAQ. The CDR3 runs to 16 residues. Trimming removed 0 bases at V and 4 bases at J, with 13 bases between. CDR3 in DNA: TGTGCCAGCAGCTTAGCCCCGGGACACCGAAATCAGCCCCAGCATTTT. Translation: CASSLAPGHRNQPQHF.

The chain is built from TRBV9 and TRBJ2-7; TRBD2 aligns across 8 bases. The CDR3 loop spans 16 amino acids. V lost 0 bases, J lost 1 base, and 6 bases stayed unmatched. From germline, CDR1 is SGDLS and CDR2 YYNGEE. CDR3 region: CASSVGGSSGSYEQYF. CDR3 sequence (DNA): TGTGCCAGCAGCGTAGGCGGGTCTAGCGGGTCCTACGAGCAGTACTTC.

The J gene is TRBJ2-7, the V gene TRBV4-1, with D unclear. V was pared by 1 base and J by 0 bases, with 7 bases between. The germline V gene has CDR1 MGHRA and CDR2 YSYEKL. This CDR3 region has 14 residues. The CDR3 here is CASSQGPSSYEQYF. CDR3 sequence (DNA): TGCGCCAGCAGCCAAGGTCCGAGCTCCTACGAGCAGTACTTC.

This chain connects TRBV24-1 to TRBJ2-2; 8 bases are a match to TRBD1. The CDR3 is 14 residues long. Trimming at V came to 7 bases and at J to 1 base, leaving 1 base not matched to a gene. Germline lookup yields CDR1 KGHDR and CDR2 SFDVKD. The CDR3 region is CATSGQGNTGELFF. DNA for the CDR3: TGTGCCACCAGCGGACAGGGGAACACCGGGGAGCTGTTTTTT.

The chain employs TRBV7-2 and TRBJ1-2, with D tentatively TRBD1 (5 bases). Germline V lookup: CDR1 SGHTA, CDR2 FQGNSA. Trimming took 4 bases from V and 0 from J, leaving 9 bases between them. The CDR3 covers 14 residues. CDR3 in DNA: TGTGCCAGCAGCTCCAGACAGACTAACTATGGCTACACCTTC. Its protein product is CASSSRQTNYGYTF.

The chain recombines TRBV29-1 with TRBJ1-4; 8 bases line up with TRBD1. This CDR3 region has 17 residues. The J segment lost 0 bases and the V segment lost 4 bases, leaving 10 bases of the junction unmatched. Germline CDR1 reads SQVTM; CDR2 reads ANQGSEA. CDR3: CSVVQGQGTATNEKLFF. As DNA, the CDR3 is TGCAGCGTTGTCCAAGGACAGGGAACTGCAACTAATGAAAAACTGTTTTTT.